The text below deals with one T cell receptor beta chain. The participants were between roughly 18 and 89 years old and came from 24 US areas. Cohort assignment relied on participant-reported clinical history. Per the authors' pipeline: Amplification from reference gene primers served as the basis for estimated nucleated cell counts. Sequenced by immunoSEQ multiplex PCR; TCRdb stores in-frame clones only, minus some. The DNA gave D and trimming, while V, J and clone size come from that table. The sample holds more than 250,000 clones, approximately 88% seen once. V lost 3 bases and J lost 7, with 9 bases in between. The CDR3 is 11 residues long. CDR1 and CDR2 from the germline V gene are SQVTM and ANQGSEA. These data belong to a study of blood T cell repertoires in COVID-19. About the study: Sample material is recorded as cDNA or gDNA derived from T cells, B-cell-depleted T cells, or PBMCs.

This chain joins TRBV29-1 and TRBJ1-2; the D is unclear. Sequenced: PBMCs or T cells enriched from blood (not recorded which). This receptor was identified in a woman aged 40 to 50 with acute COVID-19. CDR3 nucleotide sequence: TGCAGCGTTGAGCTCCGAGGTGGCTACACCTTC. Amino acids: CSVELRGGYTF.